The clone carrying this TCR beta chain has a single count. Its antigen is unknown. Reverse transcription of all isolated RNA meant that expressed TCRB transcripts were sequenced. Profiling relied on immunoSEQ multiplex PCR, and the TCRdb table lists in-frame clones only, not all of them. The data show about 160,000 clones, with about 7.9% seen just once and roughly 0.5% held by the top ten. This entry is derived from a study of beta chain features in type 1 diabetes. Study-level findings and limits: VDJ junctions from patients with type 1 diabetes contained fewer insertions and more deletions. TCRB CDR3 length was moderately but significantly reduced in all four CD4+ subsets of Type 1 diabetes patients. Resolution of whether HLA type affects TCRB rearrangement was not achieved here.

Blood was drawn once from each donor into heparinised tubes. The draws averaged roughly 120 mL. Central memory, naive, regulatory and stem cell-like memory CD4+ cells were sorted by CD45RO/CCR7/CD25/CD127/CD95/CD27. This receptor was identified in a man between 18 and 29 years old with type 1 diabetes. Material: central memory CD4+ T cells from blood.

In nucleotides, the CDR3 is TGCGCCAGCAGGACAGGGGAGCAACATTCCTACGAGCAGTACTTC. Translating gives CASRTGEQHSYEQYF. This sequence joins TRBV10-2 and TRBJ2-7; 8 nucleotides line up with TRBD1. Trimming at V came to 6 bases and at J to 1 base, leaving 8 bases not matched to a gene. CDR3 size: 15 residues. CDR1 and CDR2 (germline): WSHSY, SAAADI.